Below, 20 T cell receptor beta chains from the same sample are listed, as sequenced in a study of CD8+ T cells in alopecia areata (dated by TCRdb to 2017 to 2018). The treatment or condition label here, explained by the study, means: oral pan-JAK inhibitor, 5-10 mg twice daily. The library was prepared using the immunoSEQ multiplex PCR assay. RNA was extracted from all samples and reverse transcribed into cDNA, which served as template for TCR sequencing. Sourced from immuneACCESS, this table was stored by TCRdb with only in-frame sequences that have V and J called. A share of the clones is absent; for the studies checked, an unresolved V gene accounts for under half, and the remainder has no known explanation. This sample gives under 250,000 clones in total; roughly three fifths of them show up just once. The ten largest clones add up to 0.95% to 1.5% of the sample. The sequences come from CD4+ T cells sorted from blood, collected between weeks 44 and 45, from a patient treated with tofacitinib. The receptors were sampled from a human donor with alopecia areata.

Concerning this clone itself: One end of the junction varies from germline; a read error may be responsible. The same CDR3 is also encoded by other DNA sequences in this sample. J is TRBJ2-4 and V is TRBV2; the D is unclear. CDR3 size: 15 residues. Germline V gives CDR1 SNHLY, CDR2 FYNNEI. The CDR3 DNA sequence: TGTGCCAGCAGTGAGGGGTCTAGAGCCAAAAACATCCAGTACTTC. Translated, it gives CASSEGSRAKNIQYF.

The chain recombines TRBV29-1 with TRBJ2-1; D is unclear. V lost 4 bases and J 4 bases, leaving 14 bases between the germline ends. The CDR3 contains 14 residues. Germline V gene lookup returns CDR1 SQVTM and CDR2 ANQGSEA. The CDR3 protein is CSVGAIGSYNEQFF. The CDR3 region has the DNA TGCAGCGTTGGCGCAATCGGCTCTTACAATGAGCAGTTCTTC.

This clone was found a few times. The V call is TRBV18, the J call TRBJ2-3, with D tentatively TRBD1 (5 bases). The V end was cut by 6 bases, the J end by 1 base, with 11 bases between. The germline V gene has CDR1 KGHSH and CDR2 LQKENI. This CDR3 has 14 amino acids. The CDR3 here is CASSQGAGTDTQYF. The CDR3 coding sequence is TGTGCCAGCTCCCAAGGGGCAGGCACAGATACGCAGTATTTT.

This clone was seen many times. The CDR3 region has the DNA TGTGCCAGCAGCCGGGTCCAAGAGACCCAGTACTTC. Its protein product is CASSRVQETQYF. J is TRBJ2-5 and V is TRBV5-6; D is undetermined. This CDR3 has 12 amino acids. Per germline, CDR1 SGHDT and CDR2 YYEEEE. V was clipped by 4 bases and J by 1 base, with 5 bases between them.

In its sample, this clone was seen a few times. This chain joins TRBV5-1 and TRBJ1-6; the D gene is possibly TRBD1 (5 bases). Between the trimmed V and J ends, which lost 0 bases and 7 bases, there was a span of 8 bases. The CDR3 is made up of 14 amino acids. Germline V gene data show CDR1 as SGHRS and CDR2 as YFSETQ. The CDR3 loop reads CASSLVRENSPLHF. DNA of the CDR3: TGCGCCAGCAGCTTGGTCAGGGAGAATTCACCCCTCCACTTT.

The CDR3 coding sequence is TGTGCCAGCACCCCGGGGGCGTATAATTCACCCCTCCACTTT. Its protein is CASTPGAYNSPLHF. The chain has TRBV25-1 and TRBJ1-6; tentatively, D is TRBD1 (6 bases). Germline V gene lookup returns CDR1 MGHDK and CDR2 SYGVNS. This CDR3 region has 14 residues. V was cut by 7 bases and J by 4 bases, with 11 bases left in between.

This clone was observed a few times. The CDR3 spells CASSPRDRDRDGYTF. The DNA of the CDR3 is TGCGCCAGCAGCCCCCGGGACAGGGATAGAGATGGCTACACCTTC. The rearrangement links TRBV5-1 to TRBJ1-2, with 9 bases identical to TRBD1. V lost 4 bases to trimming and J lost 6 bases; unmatched junction nucleotides: 10. Germline CDR1 SGHRS, CDR2 YFSETQ. The CDR3 runs 15 residues.

Only one count was recorded for this clone. V and J are TRBV7-2 and TRBJ1-2; no firm D call. Trimming left V 1 base short and J 4 bases short, with 10 bases between. CDR1 SGHTA and CDR2 FQGNSA come from the germline V gene. The CDR3 totals 14 residues. The CDR3 DNA follows: TGTGCCAGCAGCTTAGGTGCCATTACCTATGGCTACACCTTC. It is translated as CASSLGAITYGYTF.

This clone was counted only a few times. This chain uses TRBV28 with TRBJ1-6, with D perhaps matching TRBD1 (6 bases). The CDR3 covers 18 residues. Trimming stripped 7 bases from V and 5 bases from J, with 24 bases between. Per the germline V gene, CDR1 is MDHEN and CDR2 is SYDVKM. CDR3 bases: TGTGCCAGCACCCTAACGGCCGGCCCAGGGGCAAATAATTCACCCCTCCACTTT. Amino acid sequence: CASTLTAGPGANNSPLHF.

The V call is TRBV30, the J call TRBJ2-1, with 11 bases lining up with TRBD1. Germline values: CDR1 GTSNPN, CDR2 SVGIG (reference sequence). The trim removed 1 base at V and 7 bases at J, leaving 6 bases unmatched. The CDR3 runs 15 residues. CDR3 sequence (DNA): TGTGCCTGGAGTGCCCCCGGGACAGGGGGAAATGAGCAGTTCTTC. This sequence encodes CAWSAPGTGGNEQFF.

This rearrangement joins TRBV29-1 to TRBJ1-2; 8 positions match TRBD1. Germline V gene data show CDR1 as SQVTM and CDR2 as ANQGSEA. Trimming at V came to 7 bases and at J to 8 bases, leaving 9 bases not matched to a gene. The CDR3 sequence is 12 residues long. CDR3: CSGADRGGGYTF. DNA of the CDR3: TGCAGCGGCGCCGACAGGGGAGGCGGCTACACCTTC.

The chain recombines TRBV5-4 with TRBJ2-1; 8 bases align to TRBD2. The trim removed 3 bases at V and 3 bases at J, leaving 5 bases unmatched. Germline V gene sequence: CDR1 SGHNT, CDR2 YYREEE (reference sequence). The CDR3 extends over 15 amino acids. The CDR3 loop is CASSSPGGGYNEQFF. Here the CDR3 DNA reads TGTGCCAGCAGCTCCCCGGGGGGGGGCTACAATGAGCAGTTCTTC.

The CDR3: CASSVQSYATDTQYF. CDR3 coding DNA: TGTGCCAGCAGCGTTCAAAGCTACGCCACAGATACGCAGTATTTT. The V call is TRBV9, the J call TRBJ2-3; no reliable D call. The CDR3 runs to 15 residues. Between the trimmed V and J ends, which lost 2 bases and 2 bases, there was a span of 12 bases. CDR1 and CDR2 (germline): SGDLS, YYNGEE.

The chain employs TRBV4-3 and TRBJ2-1; D might be TRBD1 (5 bases). Trimming removed 2 bases from V and 3 bases from J, with 17 bases in between. There are 17 residues in the CDR3. CDR1 LGHNA and CDR2 YSLEER come from the germline V gene. CDR3 nucleotide sequence: TGCGCCAGCAGCCAAATACCAACAGGACGAATCTACAATGAGCAGTTCTTC. The encoded protein is CASSQIPTGRIYNEQFF.

This clone was observed a handful of times. This chain uses TRBV6-5 with TRBJ2-2; D not certain. V was shortened by 0 bases and J by 5 bases, with 7 bases between the two germline ends. The CDR3 has 14 amino acids. From germline, CDR1 is MNHEY and CDR2 SVGAGI. CDR3 nucleotides: TGTGCCAGCAGTTACTCGATTCCTACCGGGGAGCTGTTTTTT. Residues: CASSYSIPTGELFF.

The chain has TRBV5-5 and TRBJ2-3; D is uncertain. Trimming took off 2 bases at V and 1 base at J, with 5 bases between the two ends. The germline CDR1 and CDR2 sequences are SGHKS and YYEKEE (reference sequence). The CDR3 has 13 residues. CDR3 residues: CASSLAGTDTQYF. The CDR3 nucleotides read TGTGCCAGCAGCTTAGCAGGCACAGATACGCAGTATTTT.

This clone has more than one count but fewer than ten. The V gene is TRBV30, the J gene TRBJ1-2; 7 nucleotides agree with TRBD1. Germline CDR1 GTSNPN, CDR2 SVGIG (reference sequence). The CDR3 has 15 amino acids. V dropped 1 base and J dropped 2; count of bases not matched to a gene: 7. CDR3 in amino acids: CAWSAPRQGNYGYTF. The CDR3 DNA reads as TGTGCCTGGAGTGCCCCCCGACAGGGAAACTATGGCTACACCTTC.

V and J are TRBV5-1 and TRBJ2-2; no clear D. Trimming pared 0 bases from V and 8 bases from J, leaving 8 bases between. This CDR3 is built from 13 residues. The germline V gene has CDR1 SGHRS and CDR2 YFSETQ. CDR3 region: CASSLEGEGELFF. The CDR3 nucleotides are TGCGCCAGCAGCTTGGAGGGTGAAGGGGAGCTGTTTTTT.

The chain employs TRBV4-3 and TRBJ2-3; 9 bases align to TRBD2. The V segment lost 3 bases and the J segment 2 bases; nucleotides outside the gene matches: 6. This CDR3 is 16 amino acids long. Germline V lookup: CDR1 LGHNA, CDR2 YSLEER. The DNA of the CDR3 is TGCGCCAGCAGCCACAAGCGGGGGGCTAACACAGATACGCAGTATTTT. It encodes CASSHKRGANTDTQYF.

This clone came up a few times. The V and J genes are TRBV29-1 and TRBJ2-3; D is perhaps TRBD1 (6 bases). The CDR3 spans 14 residues. Germline V gives CDR1 SQVTM, CDR2 ANQGSEA. V was cut by 7 bases and J by 0 bases, with 14 bases left in between. The DNA of the CDR3 is TGCAGCGCCACCCCCACAGGGAGCACAGATACGCAGTATTTT. Protein sequence: CSATPTGSTDTQYF.